This TCR beta chain was recovered during a study of cytomegalovirus exposure and HLA in healthy donors. The trim removed 1 base at V and 2 bases at J, leaving 2 bases unmatched. The germline V gene encodes CDR1 SGHTA and CDR2 FQGNSA. The CDR3 is 14 residues long. As to this clone: Its specificity is not known.

The PCR contained 60 Vbeta and 13 Jbeta primers. Data came from immunoSEQ multiplex PCR; TCRdb stores just in-frame clones and leaves some out. Of over 110,000 clones listed, over 75% are singletons. Study-level points and caveats: There were a few CMV-associated chains whose specificity for CMV antigens was confirmed in vitro.

The chain employs TRBV7-2 and TRBJ2-7; TRBD1 matches 7 bases. The TCR sequence derives from a woman between 50 and 59 years old in good health and CMV-seropositive. Sequenced input: PBMCs. In DNA form, the CDR3 reads TGTGCCAGCAGCTTAGGGCAGGGGGCCTACGAGCAGTACTTC. This encodes CASSLGQGAYEQYF.